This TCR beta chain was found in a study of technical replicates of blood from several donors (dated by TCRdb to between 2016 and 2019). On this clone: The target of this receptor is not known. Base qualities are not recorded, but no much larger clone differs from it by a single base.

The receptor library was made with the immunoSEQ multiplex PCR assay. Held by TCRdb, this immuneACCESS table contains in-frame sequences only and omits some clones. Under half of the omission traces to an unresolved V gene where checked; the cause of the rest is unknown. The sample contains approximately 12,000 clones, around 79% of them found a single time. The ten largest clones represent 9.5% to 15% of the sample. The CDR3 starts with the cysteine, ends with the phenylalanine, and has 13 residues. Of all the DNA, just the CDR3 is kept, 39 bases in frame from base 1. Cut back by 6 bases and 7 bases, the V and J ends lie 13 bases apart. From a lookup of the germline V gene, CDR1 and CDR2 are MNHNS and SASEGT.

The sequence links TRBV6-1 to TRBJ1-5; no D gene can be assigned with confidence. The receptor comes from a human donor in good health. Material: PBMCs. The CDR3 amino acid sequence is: CASRDRGGQPQHF. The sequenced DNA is TGTGCCAGCAGAGATCGGGGAGGGCAGCCCCAGCATTTT.